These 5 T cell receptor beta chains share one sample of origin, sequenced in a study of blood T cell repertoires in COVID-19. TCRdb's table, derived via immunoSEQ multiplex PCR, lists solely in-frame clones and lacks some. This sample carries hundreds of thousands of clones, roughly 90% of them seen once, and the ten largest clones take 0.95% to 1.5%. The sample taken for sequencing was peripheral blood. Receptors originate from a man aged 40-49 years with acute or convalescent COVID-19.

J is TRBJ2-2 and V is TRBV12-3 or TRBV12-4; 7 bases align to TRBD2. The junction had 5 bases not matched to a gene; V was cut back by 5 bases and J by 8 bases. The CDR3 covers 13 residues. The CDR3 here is CASSRQAGGELFF. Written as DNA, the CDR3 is TGTGCCAGCAGTAGACAAGCGGGAGGGGAGCTGTTTTTT.

The DNA for the CDR3 is TGTGCCACCAGCAGAGGTAGCGGGGTTTCCTACGAGCAGTACTTC. It codes for CATSRGSGVSYEQYF. The chain is built from TRBV15 and TRBJ2-7, with TRBD2 matching 8 bases. Germline assignment: CDR1 LNHNV and CDR2 YYDKDF (reference sequence). There are 15 residues in the CDR3. The junction had 3 bases not matched to a gene; V was cut back by 1 base and J by 1 base.

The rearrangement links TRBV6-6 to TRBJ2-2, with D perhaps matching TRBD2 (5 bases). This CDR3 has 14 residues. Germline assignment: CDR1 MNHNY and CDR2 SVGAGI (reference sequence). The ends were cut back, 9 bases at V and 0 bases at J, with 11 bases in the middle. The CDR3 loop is CASRLTTNTGELFF. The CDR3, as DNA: TGTGCCAGTAGACTGACTACGAACACCGGGGAGCTGTTTTTT.

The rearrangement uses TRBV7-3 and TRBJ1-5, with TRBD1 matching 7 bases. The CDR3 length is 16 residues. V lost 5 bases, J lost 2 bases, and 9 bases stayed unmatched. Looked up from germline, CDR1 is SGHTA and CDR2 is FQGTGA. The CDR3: CASSPTNRGCNQPQHF. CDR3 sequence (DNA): TGTGCCAGCAGCCCCACCAACAGGGGATGCAATCAGCCCCAGCATTTT.

The CDR3 coding sequence is TGCGCCAGCACCCCGACACAGGGGGCGCGGGGTGGCTACACCTTC. Residues: CASTPTQGARGGYTF. The V and J genes are TRBV10-2 and TRBJ1-2; TRBD1 matches 9 bases. Trimming took 7 bases from V and 7 from J; bases not matched to a gene: 13. This CDR3 has 15 residues. Germline V gene sequence: CDR1 WSHSY, CDR2 SAAADI.